The 6 T cell receptor beta chains in this list originate from one sample, sequenced in a study of blood T cell repertoires in COVID-19. Clones were sequenced by immunoSEQ multiplex PCR, and TCRdb holds only the in-frame ones, with some missing. The repertoire includes hundreds of thousands of clones, roughly 80% of them detected once, and about 8% sits in the top ten. Sample: peripheral blood. These receptors came from a woman of 80 years or more with acute or convalescent COVID-19.

Note on this clone: One base away lies a much larger clone, so this may be a sequencing read error. The chain carries TRBV28 and TRBJ1-6; 9 bases line up with TRBD1. The CDR3 contains 15 residues. The V and J ends lost 6 bases and 6 bases, in that order; junction bases with no gene match: 6. CDR1 is MDHEN and CDR2 is SYDVKM in the germline V gene. CDR3 amino acids: CASSLGQGFNSPLHF. The CDR3 DNA reads as TGTGCCAGCAGCTTAGGACAGGGGTTTAATTCACCCCTCCACTTT.

V gene TRBV5-1 combines with J gene TRBJ2-3; TRBD2 agrees at 7 bases. Trimming took 4 bases from V and 2 from J; bases not matched to a gene: 4. Germline V gives CDR1 SGHRS, CDR2 YFSETQ. The CDR3 totals 14 residues. The CDR3: CASSGRVDTDTQYF. The DNA of the CDR3 is TGCGCCAGCAGCGGGAGGGTTGACACAGATACGCAGTATTTT.

This clone occurred a few times. J is TRBJ2-3 and V is TRBV7-6; 13 nucleotides align to TRBD2. The junction had 7 bases not matched to a gene; V was cut back by 4 bases and J by 3 bases. This CDR3 region has 17 residues. From germline, CDR1 is SGHVS and CDR2 FNYEAQ. Here the CDR3 DNA reads TGTGCCAGCAGCTCCGGGACTAGCGGGATTATAACAGATACGCAGTATTTT. Protein sequence: CASSSGTSGIITDTQYF.

The chain has TRBV2 and TRBJ2-5; tentative D call: TRBD2 (6 bases). V was clipped by 6 bases and J by 2 bases, with 7 bases between them. The CDR3 covers 12 residues. The germline V gene has CDR1 SNHLY and CDR2 FYNNEI. The CDR3 DNA is TGTGCCAGCAGGCGGGGACAAGAGACCCAGTACTTC. Translation: CASRRGQETQYF.

This sequence joins TRBV18 and TRBJ2-3; D possibly corresponds to TRBD1 (6 bases). CDR3 length: 14 amino acids. Germline assignment: CDR1 KGHSH and CDR2 LQKENI. Trimming shortened V by 5 bases and J by 1 base, and 10 bases separated the two germline ends. The CDR3 DNA reads as TGTGCCAGCTCAAAGGACAGAGGCACAGATACGCAGTATTTT. It specifies CASSKDRGTDTQYF.

The chain has TRBV9 and TRBJ2-3, with TRBD2 matching 11 bases. The trim removed 2 bases at V and 3 bases at J, leaving 5 bases unmatched. This CDR3 is built from 16 residues. Germline values: CDR1 SGDLS, CDR2 YYNGEE. CDR3 in amino acids: CASSVSGGASTDTQYF. The CDR3 nucleotides read TGTGCCAGCAGCGTTAGCGGGGGGGCCTCGACAGATACGCAGTATTTT.